This entry is about one T cell receptor (beta chain). These data originate in a study of blood T cell repertoires in COVID-19. Study overall: COVID-19 samples, acute and convalescent, were from the United States, Italy and Spain.

Produced via immunoSEQ multiplex PCR; TCRdb's table is partial and in-frame only. The sample has around 250,000 clones; 70% to 90% are singletons. The CDR3 is made up of 13 amino acids. V lost 0 bases and J 7 bases, leaving 8 bases between the germline ends. Germline V CDR1 and CDR2: SEHNR, FQNEAQ (reference sequence). The receptor was isolated from a young man who had recovered from COVID-19. The material sequenced was peripheral blood. J is TRBJ2-3 and V is TRBV7-9, with D tentatively TRBD2 (6 bases). The CDR3 bases are TGTGCCAGCAGCTTAGCGGGACTCAATACGCAGTATTTT. This sequence encodes CASSLAGLNTQYF.